This T cell receptor (beta chain) was identified during a study of blood T cell repertoires in COVID-19. About the study: There were acute and convalescent COVID-19 samples, and they came from the United States, Italy and Spain. Sources were T cells, B-cell-depleted T cells, or PBMCs; the material itself was cDNA or gDNA.

Original methodology: Amplification of reference gene primers was used by the study to estimate nucleated cell counts. Some clones are missing from TCRdb's copy, which holds only in-frame ones; the method was immunoSEQ multiplex PCR. V, J and clone size were drawn from that table, and D and trimming were deduced from the DNA. The data hold 110,000 to 150,000 clones, with roughly three quarters observed a single time. In germline, CDR1 is LNHDA, CDR2 SQIVND (reference sequence). After removal of 4 bases from V and 4 bases from J, the junction contained 4 bases not matched to a gene. This CDR3 spans 15 amino acids. This clone was seen ten or more times.

The specimen was peripheral blood. This sequence was found in a man aged 60 to 75 with acute or convalescent COVID-19. The chain has TRBV19 and TRBJ2-7; 13 nucleotides align to TRBD2. CDR3 sequence: CASSTGLAGIYEQYF. The CDR3 DNA reads TGTGCCAGTAGTACGGGACTAGCGGGGATATACGAGCAGTACTTC.